The 10 T cell receptor beta chains presented below share a single source sample, sequenced in a study of OX40 agonist ivuxolimab in advanced cancers. Clones were sequenced by immunoSEQ multiplex PCR, and TCRdb holds only the in-frame ones, with some missing. The data contain 65,000 to 95,000 clones, 83% of them singletons. This specimen consisted of CD4+ or CD8+ T cells sorted from blood, obtained in a trial of the OX40 agonist ivuxolimab. These receptors originate from an adult with an advanced solid tumor such as melanoma, head and neck, liver or kidney cancer.

The chain joins TRBV6-5 to TRBJ2-1, with D uncertain. The CDR3 has 15 residues. The germline V and J ends were trimmed by 1 base and 3 bases, with 10 bases remaining between them. The germline CDR1 and CDR2 sequences are MNHEY and SVGAGI. This CDR3 reads CASSYLGRSYNEQFF. Here the CDR3 DNA reads TGTGCCAGCAGTTACTTAGGAAGAAGCTACAATGAGCAGTTCTTC.

This clone was found a few times. The chain links TRBV10-2 to TRBJ1-5; D may be TRBD1 (5 bases). The germline gives CDR1 WSHSY, CDR2 SAAADI. This CDR3 has 13 residues. Trimming shortened V by 7 bases and J by 6 bases, and 13 bases separated the two germline ends. The CDR3 loop is CASMQGGIQPQHF. CDR3 coding DNA: TGCGCCAGCATGCAGGGTGGGATTCAGCCCCAGCATTTT.

The chain joins TRBV6-1 to TRBJ1-2; D gene ambiguous. V gave up 2 bases and J gave up 8 bases, with 12 bases separating them. There are 13 residues in the CDR3. Germline V gene sequence: CDR1 MNHNS, CDR2 SASEGT. CDR3 protein: CASSEKNHGGYTF. CDR3 DNA sequence: TGTGCCAGCAGTGAAAAGAACCACGGAGGCTACACCTTC.

This rearrangement joins TRBV5-6 to TRBJ1-1; 8 bases are a match to TRBD1. The J segment lost 3 bases and the V segment lost 1 base, leaving 8 bases of the junction unmatched. The CDR3 runs 16 residues. The V gene's germline CDR1 is SGHDT and CDR2 YYEEEE. Here the CDR3 DNA reads TGTGCCAGCAGCTTGCGATTCAGGGGGCGGGACACTGAAGCTTTCTTT. This encodes CASSLRFRGRDTEAFF. Complete variable domain (other parts from reference TRBV5-6 and TRBJ1-1): DAGVTQSPTHLIKTRGQQVTLRCSPKSGHDTVSWYQQALGQGPQFIFQYYEEEERQRGNFPDRFSGHQFPNYSSELNVNALLLGDSALYLCASSLRFRGRDTEAFFGQGTRLTVV.

The table lists this clone with a few counts. The V and J genes are TRBV5-1 and TRBJ2-4; TRBD1 matches at 11 bases. CDR1 and CDR2 (germline): SGHRS, YFSETQ. V shed 4 bases and J 6 bases; nucleotides not matched to a gene: 6. The CDR3 runs 15 residues. The CDR3 sequence is CASSRTGGGGNIQYF. The CDR3 DNA follows: TGCGCCAGCAGCCGGACAGGGGGCGGAGGAAACATTCAGTACTTC.

This chain uses TRBV11-3 with TRBJ1-2; 8 bases align to TRBD1. Germline CDR1 and CDR2: SGHNT and YENEEA. The V segment lost 5 bases and the J segment 6 bases; nucleotides outside the gene matches: 5. The CDR3 consists of 13 residues. The CDR3 nucleotides are TGTGCCAGCAGCCTTCGACAGGGGCATGGCTACACCTTC. It yields the protein CASSLRQGHGYTF.

The rearrangement uses TRBV30 and TRBJ1-1; 11 bases are a match to TRBD1. CDR3 size: 17 residues. The germline V gene has CDR1 GTSNPN and CDR2 SVGIG (reference sequence). V lost 3 bases to trimming and J lost 1 base; unmatched junction nucleotides: 10. CDR3 region: CAWSPGTGGGTNTEAFF. The CDR3 DNA reads TGTGCCTGGAGCCCCGGGACAGGGGGAGGGACGAACACTGAAGCTTTCTTT.

J is TRBJ2-1 and V is TRBV2, with 8 nucleotides matching TRBD1. CDR3 length: 14 amino acids. With 6 bases clipped from V and 8 bases from J, the junction kept 9 bases outside the gene matches. In germline, CDR1 is SNHLY, CDR2 FYNNEI. The CDR3 reads CASSWTGSFDEQFF. The CDR3 DNA reads TGTGCCAGCAGCTGGACAGGGAGTTTCGATGAGCAGTTCTTC.

This clone showed up just once. The chain has TRBV5-6 and TRBJ2-7, with 11 bases fitting TRBD1. In germline, CDR1 is SGHDT, CDR2 YYEEEE. This CDR3 has 15 amino acids. The junction had 8 bases not matched to a gene; V was cut back by 3 bases and J by 6 bases. The CDR3 is CASSSAGTGGSEQYF. The DNA for the CDR3 is TGTGCCAGCAGCTCAGCCGGGACAGGGGGTTCCGAGCAGTACTTC.

This clone was detected once. At the DNA level, this CDR3 is encoded by other sequences in the same sample as well. This chain links TRBV7-3 with TRBJ2-1; D remains ambiguous. The CDR3 has 12 amino acids. From germline, CDR1 is SGHTA and CDR2 FQGTGA. The V end lost 1 base, the J end lost 7 bases, and 5 bases lay between the germline ends. The CDR3, as DNA: TGTGCCAGCAGCTTAAGCGGAAATGAGCAGTTCTTC. Its protein product is CASSLSGNEQFF.